This T cell receptor beta chain is drawn from a study of shared clonotypes between healthy human individuals. The germline CDR1 and CDR2 sequences are SGHTA and FQGTGA. Trimming took 5 bases from V and 9 from J; bases not matched to a gene: 6. The CDR3 has 15 residues. Clones were read by immunoSEQ multiplex PCR, and TCRdb kept only the in-frame ones, dropping some. The sample lists over 800,000 clones, 92% occurring once. The naive CD8 subset, CD45RO-negative cells positively selected for CCR7, excluded terminally differentiated effector memory CD45RA+ cells. The receptor's source is a man aged 25-45 years in good health. Sequencing was done on a sample of naive CD8+ T cells sorted from blood. The chain employs TRBV7-3 and TRBJ2-1; 14 positions agree with TRBD2. The CDR3 here is CASSPTSGRAGEQFF. CDR3 DNA: TGTGCCAGCAGCCCGACTAGCGGGAGGGCCGGTGAGCAGTTCTTC.